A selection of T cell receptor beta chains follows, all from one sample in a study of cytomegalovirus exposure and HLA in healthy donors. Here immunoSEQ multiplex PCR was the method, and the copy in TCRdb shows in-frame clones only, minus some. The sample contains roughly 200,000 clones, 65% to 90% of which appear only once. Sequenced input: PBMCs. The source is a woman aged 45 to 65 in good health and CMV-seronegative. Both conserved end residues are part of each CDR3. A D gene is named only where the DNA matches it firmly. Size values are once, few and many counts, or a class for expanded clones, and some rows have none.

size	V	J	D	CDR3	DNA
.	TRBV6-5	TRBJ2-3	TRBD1	CASRTGTGVVDTQYF	TGTGCCAGCAGAACCGGGACAGGGGTCGTAGATACGCAGTATTTT
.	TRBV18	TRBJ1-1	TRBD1	CASSRQGPNTEAFF	TGTGCCAGCTCAAGACAGGGCCCGAACACTGAAGCTTTCTTT
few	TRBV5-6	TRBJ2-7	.	CASSLRGTVPSYEQYF	TGTGCCAGCAGCTTGCGGGGGACAGTCCCCTCCTACGAGCAGTACTTC
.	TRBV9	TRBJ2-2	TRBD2	CASTRTSTGELFF	TGTGCCAGCACCCGGACTAGCACCGGGGAGCTGTTTTTT
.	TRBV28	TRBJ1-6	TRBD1	CASRIRQGGNSPLHF	TGTGCCAGCAGGATTAGACAGGGGGGTAATTCACCCCTCCACTTT
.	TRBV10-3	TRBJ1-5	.	CAISATGQGNSNQPQHF	TGTGCCATCAGTGCTACGGGCCAGGGAAATAGCAATCAGCCCCAGCATTTT
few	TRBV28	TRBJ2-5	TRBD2	CASSSPRVAGEETQYF	TGTGCCAGCAGTTCCCCCCGGGTAGCGGGCGAGGAGACCCAGTACTTC
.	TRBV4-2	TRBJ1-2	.	CASSQDYGGLVNYGYTF	TGTGCCAGCAGCCAAGATTACGGGGGTTTGGTTAACTATGGCTACACCTTC
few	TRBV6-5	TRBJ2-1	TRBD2	CASTPLAPPYNEQFF	TGTGCCAGCACACCACTAGCGCCACCCTACAATGAGCAGTTCTTC
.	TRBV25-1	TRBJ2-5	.	CASSEFAQSETQYF	TGTGCCAGCAGTGAATTCGCCCAGTCAGAGACCCAGTACTTC
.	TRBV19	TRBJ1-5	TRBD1	CATEQGHQPQHF	TGTGCCACCGAACAGGGGCATCAGCCCCAGCATTTT
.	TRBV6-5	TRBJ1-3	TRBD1	CASTRTGGSGNTIYF	TGTGCCAGCACTAGGACAGGGGGCTCTGGAAACACCATATATTTT
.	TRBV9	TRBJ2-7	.	CASSTSRETYEQYF	TGTGCCAGCAGCACCTCGCGGGAAACCTACGAGCAGTACTTC
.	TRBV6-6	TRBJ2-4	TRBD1	CASSYSLGGVKNIQYF	TGTGCCAGCAGTTACTCGTTAGGGGGCGTCAAAAACATTCAGTACTTC
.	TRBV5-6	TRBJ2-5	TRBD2	CASSWGLAGGPETQYF	TGTGCCAGCAGCTGGGGACTAGCGGGAGGGCCGGAGACCCAGTACTTC
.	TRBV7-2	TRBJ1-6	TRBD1	CASTSRGGEPLHF	TGTGCCAGCACATCGAGAGGGGGCGAACCCCTCCACTTT
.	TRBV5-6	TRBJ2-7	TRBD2	CASSRPGLASYEQYF	TGTGCCAGCAGCCGTCCGGGACTAGCCTCCTACGAGCAGTACTTC
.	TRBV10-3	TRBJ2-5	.	CAISENRAHGIQYF	TGTGCCATCAGTGAGAACAGGGCCCATGGTATCCAGTACTTC
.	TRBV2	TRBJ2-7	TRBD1	CTSSDYRGAYEQYF	TGTACCAGCAGTGACTACAGGGGGGCCTACGAGCAGTACTTC
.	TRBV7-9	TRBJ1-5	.	CSSSFGGGLSNQPQHF	TGTTCCAGCAGCTTTGGGGGGGGGCTGAGCAATCAGCCCCAGCATTTT
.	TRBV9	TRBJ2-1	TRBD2	CASSVGPLAGDEQFF	TGTGCCAGCAGCGTAGGTCCCTTGGCGGGAGATGAGCAGTTCTTC
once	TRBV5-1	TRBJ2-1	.	CASSFGATGYNEQFF	TGCGCCAGCAGCTTTGGAGCCACGGGCTACAATGAGCAGTTCTTC
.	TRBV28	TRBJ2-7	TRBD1	CASRPGQGAQAGGGEQYF	TGTGCCAGCAGACCAGGACAGGGGGCGCAAGCGGGAGGTGGTGAGCAGTACTTC
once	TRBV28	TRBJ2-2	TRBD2	CASSSGGTNTGELFF	TGTGCCAGCAGTTCCGGGGGGACGAACACCGGGGAGCTGTTTTTT
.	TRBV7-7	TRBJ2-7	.	CASSLVPFYEQYF	TGTGCCAGCAGCTTAGTCCCGTTCTACGAGCAGTACTTC
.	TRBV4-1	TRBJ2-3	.	CASSQGARTLMDF	TGCGCCAGCAGCCAAGGGGCCCGTACCCTGATGGATTTT
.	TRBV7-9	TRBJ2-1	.	CASSLGWGDEQFF	TGTGCCAGCAGCTTAGGGTGGGGGGATGAGCAGTTCTTC
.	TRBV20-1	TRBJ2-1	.	CSARPGQFF	TGCAGTGCTAGACCGGGGCAGTTCTTC
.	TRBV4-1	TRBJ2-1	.	CASSQTAGTYNEQFF	TGCGCCAGCAGCCAGACGGCGGGAACCTACAATGAGCAGTTCTTC
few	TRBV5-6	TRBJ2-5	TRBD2	CASSPGLEETQYF	TGTGCCAGCAGCCCGGGACTAGAGGAGACCCAGTACTTC
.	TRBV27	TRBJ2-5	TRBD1	CASSPRGRGKTQYF	TGTGCCAGCAGTCCGAGGGGGCGCGGTAAGACCCAGTACTTC
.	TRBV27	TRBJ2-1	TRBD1	CASSLGTGDYNEQFF	TGTGCCAGCAGTTTAGGGACAGGAGACTACAATGAGCAGTTCTTC
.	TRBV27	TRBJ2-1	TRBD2	CASSLAGSGRVHNEQFF	TGTGCCAGCAGTTTGGCCGGAAGCGGGAGGGTACACAATGAGCAGTTCTTC
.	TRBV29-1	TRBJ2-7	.	CSSKPRQVSSYEQYF	TGCAGCTCCAAGCCCAGACAGGTTAGCTCCTACGAGCAGTACTTC
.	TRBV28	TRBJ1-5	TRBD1	CASTEGTVSNQPQHF	TGTGCCAGCACCGAGGGGACAGTAAGCAATCAGCCCCAGCATTTT
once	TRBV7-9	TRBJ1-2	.	CASSLETGNYGYTF	TGTGCCAGCAGCTTGGAAACAGGGAACTATGGCTACACCTTC
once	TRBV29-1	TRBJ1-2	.	CSVEKAVNYGYTF	TGCAGCGTTGAAAAAGCGGTTAACTATGGCTACACCTTT
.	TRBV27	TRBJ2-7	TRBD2	CASSLRAGGSYEQYF	TGTGCCAGCAGTTTAAGAGCGGGAGGATCCTACGAGCAGTACTTC
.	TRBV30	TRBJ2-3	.	CAWGGGFRTDTQYF	TGTGCCTGGGGAGGGGGCTTTCGCACAGATACGCAGTATTTT
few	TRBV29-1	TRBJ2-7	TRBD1	CSAWDRGLNEQYF	TGCAGCGCTTGGGACAGGGGGCTTAACGAGCAGTACTTC
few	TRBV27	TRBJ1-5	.	CASSPPGGNQPQHF	TGTGCCAGCAGTCCCCCCGGGGGCAATCAGCCCCAGCATTTT
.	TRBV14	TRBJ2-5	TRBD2	CASSRGRLAAQETQYF	TGTGCCAGCAGCCGAGGCCGACTAGCGGCGCAAGAGACCCAGTACTTC